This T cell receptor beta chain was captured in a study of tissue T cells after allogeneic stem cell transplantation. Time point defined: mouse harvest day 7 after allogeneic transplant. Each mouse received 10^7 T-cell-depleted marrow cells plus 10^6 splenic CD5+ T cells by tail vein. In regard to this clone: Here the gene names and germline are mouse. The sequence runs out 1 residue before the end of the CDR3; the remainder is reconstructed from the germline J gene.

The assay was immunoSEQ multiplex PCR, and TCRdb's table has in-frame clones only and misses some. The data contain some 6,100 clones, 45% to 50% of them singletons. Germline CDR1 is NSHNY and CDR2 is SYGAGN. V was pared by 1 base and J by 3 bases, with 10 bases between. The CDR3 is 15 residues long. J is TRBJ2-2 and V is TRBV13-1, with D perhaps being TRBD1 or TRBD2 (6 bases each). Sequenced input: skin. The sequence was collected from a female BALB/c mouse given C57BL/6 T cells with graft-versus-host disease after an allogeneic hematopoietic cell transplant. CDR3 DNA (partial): TGTGCCAGCAGTGATCGGGGGCGCGACACCGGGCAGCTCTAC. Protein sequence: CASSDRGRDTGQLY. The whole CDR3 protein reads CASSDRGRDTGQLYF.